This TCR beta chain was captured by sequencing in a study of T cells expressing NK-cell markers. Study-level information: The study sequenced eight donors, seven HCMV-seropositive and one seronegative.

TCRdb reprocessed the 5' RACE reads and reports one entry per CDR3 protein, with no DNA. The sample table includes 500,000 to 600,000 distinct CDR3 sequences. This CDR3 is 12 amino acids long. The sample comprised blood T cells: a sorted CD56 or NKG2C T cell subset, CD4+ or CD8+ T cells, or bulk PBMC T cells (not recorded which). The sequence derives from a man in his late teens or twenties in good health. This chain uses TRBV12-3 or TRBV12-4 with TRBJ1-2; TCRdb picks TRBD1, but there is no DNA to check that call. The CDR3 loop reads CASSAGFGGYTF.